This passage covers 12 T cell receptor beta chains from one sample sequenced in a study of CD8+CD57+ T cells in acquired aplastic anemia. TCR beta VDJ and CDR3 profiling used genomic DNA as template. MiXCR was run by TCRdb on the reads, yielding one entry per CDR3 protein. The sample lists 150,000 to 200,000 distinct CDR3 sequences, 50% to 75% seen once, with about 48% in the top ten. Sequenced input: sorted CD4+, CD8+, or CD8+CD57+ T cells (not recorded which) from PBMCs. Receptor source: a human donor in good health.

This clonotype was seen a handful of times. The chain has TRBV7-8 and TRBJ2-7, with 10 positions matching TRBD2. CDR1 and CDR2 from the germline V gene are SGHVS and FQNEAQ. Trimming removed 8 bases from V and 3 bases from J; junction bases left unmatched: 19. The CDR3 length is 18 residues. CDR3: CASSSTLAGEIIGYEQYF. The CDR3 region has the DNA TGTGCCAGCTCCTCGACGCTAGCGGGAGAGATAATTGGCTACGAGCAGTACTTC.

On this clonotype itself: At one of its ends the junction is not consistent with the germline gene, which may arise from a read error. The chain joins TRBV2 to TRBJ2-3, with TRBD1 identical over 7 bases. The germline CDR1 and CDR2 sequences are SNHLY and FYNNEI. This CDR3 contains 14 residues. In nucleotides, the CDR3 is TGTGCCACCAGTGACAGTACAGGGGCAGATACGCAGTATTTT. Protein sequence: CATSDSTGADTQYF.

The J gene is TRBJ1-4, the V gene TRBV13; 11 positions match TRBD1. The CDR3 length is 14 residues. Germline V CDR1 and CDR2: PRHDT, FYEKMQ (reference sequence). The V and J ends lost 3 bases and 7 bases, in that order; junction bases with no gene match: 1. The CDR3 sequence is CASSFGTGGEKLFF. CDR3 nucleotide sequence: TGTGCCAGCAGCTTCGGGACAGGGGGTGAAAAACTGTTTTTT. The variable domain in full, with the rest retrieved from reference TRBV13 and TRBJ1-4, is AAGVIQSPRHLIKEKRETATLKCYPIPRHDTVYWYQQGPGQDPQFLISFYEKMQSDKGSIPDRFSAQQFSDYHSELNMSSLELGDSALYFCASSFGTGGEKLFFGSGTQLSVL.

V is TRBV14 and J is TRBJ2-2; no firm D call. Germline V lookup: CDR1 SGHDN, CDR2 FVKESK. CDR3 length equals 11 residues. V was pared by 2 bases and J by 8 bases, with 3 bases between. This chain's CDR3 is CASSQYGELFF. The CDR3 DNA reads TGTGCCAGCAGCCAATATGGGGAGCTGTTTTTT. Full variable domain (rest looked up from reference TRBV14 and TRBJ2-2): EAGVTQFPSHSVIEKGQTVTLRCDPISGHDNLYWYRRVMGKEIKFLLHFVKESKQDESGMPNNRFLAERTGGTYSTLKVQPAELEDSGVYFCASSQYGELFFGEGSRLTVL.

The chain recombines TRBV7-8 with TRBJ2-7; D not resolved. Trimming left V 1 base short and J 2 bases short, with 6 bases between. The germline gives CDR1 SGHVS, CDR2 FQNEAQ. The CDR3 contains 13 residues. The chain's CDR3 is CASSLGATYEQYF. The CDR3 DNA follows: TGTGCCAGCAGCTTAGGGGCGACCTACGAGCAGTACTTC. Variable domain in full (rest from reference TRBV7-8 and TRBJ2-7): GAGVSQSPRYKVAKRGQDVALRCDPISGHVSLFWYQQALGQGPEFLTYFQNEAQLDKSGLPSDRFFAERPEGSVSTLKIQRTQQEDSAVYLCASSLGATYEQYFGPGTRLTVT.

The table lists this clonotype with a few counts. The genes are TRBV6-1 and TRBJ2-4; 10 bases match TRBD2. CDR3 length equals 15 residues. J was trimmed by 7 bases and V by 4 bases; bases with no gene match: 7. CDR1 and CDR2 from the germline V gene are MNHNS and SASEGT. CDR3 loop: CASSGASGSWNIQYF. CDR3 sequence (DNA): TGTGCCAGCAGTGGAGCTAGCGGGAGTTGGAACATTCAGTACTTC.

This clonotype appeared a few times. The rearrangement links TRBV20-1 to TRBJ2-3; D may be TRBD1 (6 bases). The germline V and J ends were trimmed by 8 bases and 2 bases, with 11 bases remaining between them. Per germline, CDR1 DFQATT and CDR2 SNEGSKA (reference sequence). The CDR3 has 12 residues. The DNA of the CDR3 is TGCAGTAGGGCAGGGGCCACAGATACGCAGTATTTT. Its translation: CSRAGATDTQYF.

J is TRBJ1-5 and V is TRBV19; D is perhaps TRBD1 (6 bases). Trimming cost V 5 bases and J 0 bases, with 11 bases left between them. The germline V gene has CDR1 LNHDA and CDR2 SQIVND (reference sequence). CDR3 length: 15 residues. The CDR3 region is CASSAGGSSNQPQHF. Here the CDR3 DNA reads TGTGCCAGTAGTGCTGGGGGCTCTAGCAATCAGCCCCAGCATTTT.

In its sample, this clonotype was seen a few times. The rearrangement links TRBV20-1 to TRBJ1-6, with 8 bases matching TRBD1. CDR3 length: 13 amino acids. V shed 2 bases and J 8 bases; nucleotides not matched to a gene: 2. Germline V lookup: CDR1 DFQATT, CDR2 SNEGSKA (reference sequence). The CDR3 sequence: CSARSTGDSPLHF. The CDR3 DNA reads TGCAGTGCTAGATCGACAGGGGATTCACCCCTCCACTTT.

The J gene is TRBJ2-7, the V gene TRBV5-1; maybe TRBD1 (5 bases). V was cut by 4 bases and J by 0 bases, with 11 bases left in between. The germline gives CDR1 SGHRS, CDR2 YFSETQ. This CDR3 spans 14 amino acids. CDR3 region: CASSQDTSSYEQYF. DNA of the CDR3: TGCGCCAGCAGCCAGGACACCTCCTCCTACGAGCAGTACTTC.

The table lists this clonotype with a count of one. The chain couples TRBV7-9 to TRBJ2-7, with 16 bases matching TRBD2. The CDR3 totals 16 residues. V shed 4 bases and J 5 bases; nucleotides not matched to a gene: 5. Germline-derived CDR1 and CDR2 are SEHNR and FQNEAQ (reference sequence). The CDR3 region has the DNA TGTGCCAGCAGCTCCGGGACTAGCGGGGGGGTCAACGAGCAGTACTTC. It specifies CASSSGTSGGVNEQYF.

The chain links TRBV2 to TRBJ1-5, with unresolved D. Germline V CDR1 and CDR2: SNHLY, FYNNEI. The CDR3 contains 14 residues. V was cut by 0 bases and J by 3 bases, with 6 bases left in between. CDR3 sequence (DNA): TGTGCCAGCAGTGAAGCGCAGGCCAATCAGCCCCAGCATTTT. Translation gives CASSEAQANQPQHF.